This entry lists 3 T cell receptor beta chains sequenced from one sample in a study of T cells in Graves' hyperthyroidism and ophthalmopathy. Using RNA transcripts as the source, TCR beta CDR3 regions were amplified. When the TCR CDR3 underwent first-round RT-PCR, the HTBI primer set was used. TCRdb fed the multiplex PCR reads into MiXCR, producing one record per CDR3 protein. The data hold 540,000 or so distinct CDR3 sequences, with about 45% observed a single time. Sequencing used peripheral blood or thyroid tissue (not recorded which). These receptors came from an adult woman with Graves' disease, either hyperthyroidism or ophthalmopathy (not recorded which).

This clonotype was recorded only once. Its ends do not fully match the called genes, so a read error is possible. V gene TRBV9 combines with J gene TRBJ2-5, with TRBD2 matching 7 bases. This CDR3 comprises 15 residues. Germline V gene lookup returns CDR1 SGDLS and CDR2 YYNGEE. The CDR3: CASSLVPAGQETQYF. CDR3 nucleotide sequence: TGCGCCAGCAGCTTGGTACCAGCGGGACAAGAGACCCAGTACTTC.

V is TRBV29-1 and J is TRBJ2-6; 8 nucleotides agree with TRBD1. The V and J ends lost 6 bases and 4 bases, in that order; junction bases with no gene match: 5. From germline, CDR1 is SQVTM and CDR2 ANQGSEA. The CDR3 spans 14 residues. Here the CDR3 reads CSVRTGSGANVLTF. The CDR3 DNA sequence: TGCAGCGTCCGGACAGGGTCCGGGGCCAACGTCCTGACTTTC.

This chain joins TRBV20-1 and TRBJ2-5; 12 positions match TRBD1. Unmatched junction bases numbered 7, after V lost 1 base and J lost 7 bases. CDR1 is DFQATT, CDR2 SNEGSKA, per germline (reference sequence). The CDR3 extends over 15 amino acids. As DNA, the CDR3 is TGCAGTGCTAGAGTTATACCGGGACAGGGGGCGACCCAGTACTTC. It is translated as CSARVIPGQGATQYF.